The entry below gives a single T cell receptor beta chain sequence along with its context. This specimen belongs to a study of blood T cell repertoires in COVID-19. Study as a whole: Material from acute and convalescent COVID-19 was sourced from the United States, Italy and Spain. T cells, B-cell-depleted T cells, or PBMCs supplied cDNA or gDNA.

The junction had 1 base not matched to a gene; V was cut back by 5 bases and J by 5 bases. The CDR3 is 13 residues long. In germline, CDR1 is WNHNN, CDR2 SYGVQD (reference sequence). Profiled with immunoSEQ multiplex PCR; TCRdb holds only in-frame clones, not every one. The table has around 190,000 clones, 80% to 90% seen once. Those enrolled in Seattle joined during active infection and were followed longitudinally afterward. The sample consisted of peripheral blood. The receptor was isolated from a woman in her thirties or forties with COVID-19, enrolled during active disease. The V and J genes are TRBV10-1 and TRBJ2-3; TRBD2 matches 10 bases. The CDR3 loop is CASSRLAGDTQYF. CDR3 bases: TGCGCCAGCAGTCGACTAGCGGGAGATACGCAGTATTTT.